The 11 T cell receptor beta chains listed next were all sequenced from one sample in a study of cytomegalovirus exposure and HLA in healthy donors. PCR primers comprised 60 Vbeta and 13 Jbeta primers. Profiled with immunoSEQ multiplex PCR; TCRdb holds only in-frame clones, not every one. The sample has approximately 100,000 clones, 60% to 85% seen once. Input material: PBMCs. The receptors originated from a man over 45 in good health and CMV-seronegative.

The chain combines TRBV30 with TRBJ1-2; 7 bases line up with TRBD1. The CDR3 contains 10 residues. Germline CDR1 and CDR2: GTSNPN and SVGIG (reference sequence). The CDR3 coding sequence is TGTGCTAGGGACAGCTATGGCTACACCTTC. It translates to CARDSYGYTF.

This clone was counted a few times. The chain couples TRBV2 to TRBJ1-4; TRBD1 matches at 9 bases. The CDR3 sequence is 16 residues long. Germline loops: CDR1 SNHLY, CDR2 FYNNEI. The trim removed 5 bases at V and 1 base at J, leaving 5 bases unmatched. As DNA, the CDR3 is TGTGCCAGCAGTAGGACAGGGGTCAGAACTAATGAAAAACTGTTTTTT. Translated: CASSRTGVRTNEKLFF.

This sequence joins TRBV18 and TRBJ2-5; no clear D gene. The last part of the DNA fits TRBJ2-7 better; the J call may be wrong. The CDR3 consists of 11 residues. The germline V gene encodes CDR1 KGHSH and CDR2 LQKENI. CDR3 DNA: TGTGCCAGCTCACTTTCCTACGAGCAGTACTTC. This codes for CASSLSYEQYF.

V is TRBV28 and J is TRBJ1-1, with TRBD1 as a possible D gene (6 bases). Germline CDR1 reads MDHEN; CDR2 reads SYDVKM. The V gene lost 2 bases and the J gene lost 0 bases, with 10 bases spanning the gap. CDR3 size: 15 residues. The CDR3 DNA follows: TGTGCCAGCAGTTTAAGGGACATAATGAACACTGAAGCTTTCTTT. This translates into CASSLRDIMNTEAFF.

The chain combines TRBV6-1 with TRBJ2-1, with no clear D. The V and J ends lost 3 bases and 10 bases respectively, with 10 bases between them. The CDR3 extends over 12 amino acids. Germline V CDR1 and CDR2: MNHNS, SASEGT. The chain's CDR3 is CASSDEQWEQFF. CDR3 DNA: TGTGCCAGCAGTGACGAACAATGGGAGCAGTTCTTC.

This clone came up a few times. The chain uses TRBV4-3 and TRBJ2-1, with no clear D. Germline-derived CDR1 and CDR2 are LGHNA and YSLEER. The germline V and J ends were trimmed by 0 bases and 8 bases, with 11 bases remaining between them. The CDR3 extends over 14 amino acids. The CDR3 protein is CASSQDRVVHEQFF. In DNA form, the CDR3 reads TGCGCCAGCAGCCAAGATCGGGTGGTCCATGAGCAGTTCTTC.

The chain joins TRBV9 to TRBJ1-3, with 9 bases that match TRBD1. After removal of 6 bases from V and 4 bases from J, the junction contained 5 bases not matched to a gene. CDR1 and CDR2 (germline): SGDLS, YYNGEE. CDR3 length: 14 residues. CDR3 sequence reads: CASTRTGVGNTIYF. The CDR3 bases are TGTGCCAGCACCAGGACAGGGGTCGGAAACACCATATATTTT.

In its sample, this clone was seen once. This rearrangement joins TRBV11-2 to TRBJ1-5, with 12 bases matching TRBD1. After removal of 3 bases from V and 6 bases from J, the junction contained 12 bases not matched to a gene. The CDR3 covers 18 residues. Germline V CDR1 and CDR2: SGHAT, FQNNGV. The CDR3 loop is CASSFRGGGQGASQPQHF. CDR3 DNA: TGTGCCAGCAGCTTCCGCGGGGGGGGACAGGGGGCCAGTCAGCCCCAGCATTTT.

The CDR3 loop is CASSVAQPGSYEQYF. The DNA for the CDR3 is TGTGCCAGCAGCGTAGCACAGCCAGGCTCCTACGAGCAGTACTTC. The V and J genes are TRBV9 and TRBJ2-7; D call uncertain. V dropped 0 bases and J dropped 0 bases, with 10 bases sitting between them. Germline-derived CDR1 and CDR2 are SGDLS and YYNGEE. This CDR3 has 15 residues.

This chain links TRBV29-1 with TRBJ2-3; 8 nucleotides align to TRBD2. This CDR3 is 13 amino acids long. Germline assignment: CDR1 SQVTM and CDR2 ANQGSEA. The J segment lost 4 bases and the V segment lost 7 bases, leaving 7 bases of the junction unmatched. The CDR3 sequence: CSGGTSGADTQYF. Here the CDR3 DNA reads TGCAGCGGGGGTACTAGCGGAGCAGATACGCAGTATTTT.

This chain connects TRBV6-1 to TRBJ2-5; 7 bases line up with TRBD1. The CDR3 consists of 14 residues. After removal of 6 bases from V and 2 bases from J, the junction contained 6 bases not matched to a gene. CDR1 MNHNS and CDR2 SASEGT come from the germline V gene. CDR3 protein: CASSTDRNQETQYF. The CDR3 region has the DNA TGTGCCAGCAGCACGGACAGGAATCAAGAGACCCAGTACTTC.